Listed below are T cell receptor beta chains from one sample, sequenced in a study of blood T cell repertoires in COVID-19. TCRdb's copy holds only in-frame clones and misses some; the assay was immunoSEQ multiplex PCR. The table records 150,000 or so clones, 65% to 85% of them present only once. Sequencing input: PBMCs or T cells enriched from blood (not recorded which). All receptors derive from a woman in her forties with acute COVID-19. Both conserved end residues are part of each CDR3. The order of the fields is V gene, D gene, J gene, CDR3 protein, CDR3 DNA. A D gene is named only where the DNA matches it firmly.

V: TRBV4-2
D: NA
J: TRBJ2-7
CDR3: CASSQEVEQNYEQYF
DNA: TGTGCCAGCAGCCAAGAAGTGGAGCAAAACTACGAGCAGTACTTC

V: TRBV19
D: NA
J: TRBJ2-5
CDR3: CASSYSPGAKTQYF
DNA: TGTGCCAGTAGTTATAGTCCAGGGGCGAAGACCCAGTACTTC

V: TRBV13
D: NA
J: TRBJ1-2
CDR3: CASSSSSTGQRGYTF
DNA: TGTGCCAGCAGCTCGTCGAGTACCGGACAGAGGGGCTACACCTTC

V: TRBV20-1
D: NA
J: TRBJ2-2
CDR3: CSASSRGSWNTGELFF
DNA: TGCAGTGCTAGTTCTCGGGGGTCTTGGAACACCGGGGAGCTGTTTTTT

V: TRBV6-5
D: NA
J: TRBJ1-1
CDR3: CASKNFRGTEAFF
DNA: TGTGCCAGCAAAAATTTCAGGGGAACTGAAGCTTTCTTT

V: TRBV7-6
D: NA
J: TRBJ1-3
CDR3: CASSGLQGSGNTIYF
DNA: TGTGCCAGCAGCGGTCTACAGGGTAGCGGAAACACCATATATTTT

V: TRBV6-4
D: TRBD1
J: TRBJ1-1
CDR3: CASSDSVGQGFMRTEAFF
DNA: TGTGCCAGCAGTGACTCGGTGGGACAGGGATTTATGAGGACTGAAGCTTTCTTT

V: TRBV7-9
D: NA
J: TRBJ2-1
CDR3: CASSRIEPPDNEQFF
DNA: TGTGCCAGCAGCCGTATTGAGCCTCCGGACAATGAGCAGTTCTTC

V: TRBV9
D: NA
J: TRBJ2-2
CDR3: CASSVESSTGELFF
DNA: TGTGCCAGCAGCGTAGAATCGTCCACCGGGGAGCTGTTTTTT

V: TRBV7-3
D: NA
J: TRBJ1-4
CDR3: CASLTCGGTRYQELFF
DNA: TGTGCCAGCCTCACCTGCGGGGGGACCCGATATCAGGAACTGTTTTTT

V: TRBV28
D: TRBD1
J: TRBJ1-1
CDR3: CASSARDRGMNTEAFF
DNA: TGTGCCAGCAGTGCCCGGGACAGGGGAATGAACACTGAAGCTTTCTTT

V: TRBV2
D: TRBD1
J: TRBJ1-1
CDR3: CASSDAGGHSEAFF
DNA: TGTGCCAGCAGTGATGCAGGGGGGCACTCTGAAGCTTTCTTT

V: TRBV7-3
D: TRBD1
J: TRBJ2-2
CDR3: CASSATGSGELFF
DNA: TGTGCCAGCAGCGCGACAGGGTCCGGGGAGCTGTTTTTT

V: TRBV5-4
D: NA
J: TRBJ2-5
CDR3: CASSLGPTQETQYF
DNA: TGTGCCAGCAGCTTGGGCCCTACCCAAGAGACCCAGTACTTC

V: TRBV27
D: TRBD1
J: TRBJ2-5
CDR3: CASSLDRDQETQYF
DNA: TGTGCCAGCAGCCTGGACAGGGACCAAGAGACCCAGTACTTC

V: TRBV19
D: NA
J: TRBJ2-1
CDR3: CASMGLGYNEQFF
DNA: TGTGCCAGTATGGGACTGGGCTACAATGAGCAGTTCTTC

V: TRBV5-1
D: TRBD2
J: TRBJ2-7
CDR3: CASSFPSGSSSYEQYF
DNA: TGCGCCAGCAGCTTTCCTAGCGGGAGTAGTTCCTACGAGCAGTACTTC

V: TRBV15
D: NA
J: TRBJ1-2
CDR3: CATSRTGGAKANYGYTF
DNA: TGTGCCACCAGCAGGACCGGCGGCGCCAAAGCTAACTATGGCTACACCTTC

V: TRBV5-5
D: TRBD2
J: TRBJ2-3
CDR3: CASSYIAGVADTQYF
DNA: TGTGCCAGCAGTTATATAGCGGGAGTAGCAGATACGCAGTATTTT

V: TRBV5-6
D: NA
J: TRBJ1-2
CDR3: CASSPKTANYGYTF
DNA: TGTGCCAGCAGCCCCAAGACAGCTAACTATGGCTACACCTTC

V: TRBV10-1
D: NA
J: TRBJ1-1
CDR3: CASSEPKRGTEAFF
DNA: TGCGCCAGCAGTGAGCCCAAGCGGGGCACTGAAGCTTTCTTT

V: TRBV11-2
D: TRBD2
J: TRBJ2-5
CDR3: CASSPLAGGEGETQYF
DNA: TGTGCCAGCAGCCCGCTAGCGGGGGGTGAAGGAGAGACCCAGTACTTC

V: TRBV7-9
D: TRBD2
J: TRBJ2-3
CDR3: CACPLAGGPDTQYF
DNA: TGTGCCTGCCCCCTAGCGGGAGGGCCAGATACGCAGTATTTT

V: TRBV3-1/TRBV3-2
D: NA
J: TRBJ2-1
CDR3: CASGDSGARNEQFF
DNA: TGTGCCAGCGGGGATAGCGGAGCTCGGAATGAGCAGTTCTTC

V: TRBV28
D: TRBD2
J: TRBJ2-1
CDR3: CASSPWAGGSYNEQFF
DNA: TGTGCCAGCAGCCCCTGGGCGGGAGGGAGCTACAATGAGCAGTTCTTC

V: TRBV21-1
D: NA
J: TRBJ1-5
CDR3: CASSKEPAVIQPQHF
DNA: TGTGCCAGCAGCAAAGAGCCAGCGGTGATTCAGCCCCAGCATTTT

V: TRBV21-1
D: NA
J: TRBJ2-1
CDR3: CASIRSGDSSYNEQFF
DNA: TGTGCCAGCATTCGGAGCGGGGATAGCTCCTACAATGAGCAGTTCTTC

V: TRBV30
D: TRBD2
J: TRBJ2-1
CDR3: CAWTPGASGAGYNEQFF
DNA: TGTGCCTGGACCCCAGGAGCTAGCGGGGCCGGATACAATGAGCAGTTCTTC

V: TRBV25-1
D: NA
J: TRBJ2-1
CDR3: CASRGLDEQFF
DNA: TGTGCCAGCAGGGGACTGGATGAGCAGTTCTTC

V: TRBV19
D: NA
J: TRBJ1-4
CDR3: CASSQGANEKLFF
DNA: TGTGCCAGTTCACAGGGTGCCAATGAAAAACTGTTTTTT

V: TRBV5-5
D: NA
J: TRBJ2-7
CDR3: CASSTDFTESYEQYF
DNA: TGTGCCAGCAGCACGGACTTTACAGAATCCTACGAGCAGTACTTC

V: TRBV12-5
D: TRBD2
J: TRBJ2-2
CDR3: CASGLSSGKLFF
DNA: TGTGCTAGTGGTTTGAGTAGCGGGAAGCTGTTTTTT

V: TRBV5-5
D: TRBD2
J: TRBJ2-7
CDR3: CASSNGLAGGYEQYF
DNA: TGTGCCAGCAGCAACGGACTAGCGGGGGGCTACGAGCAGTACTTC

V: TRBV7-9
D: NA
J: TRBJ1-1
CDR3: CASSLLSLNTEAFF
DNA: TGTGCCAGCAGCTTACTGTCTCTGAACACTGAAGCTTTCTTT

V: TRBV24-1
D: TRBD2
J: TRBJ2-1
CDR3: CATSDPTSVSSEQFF
DNA: TGTGCCACCAGTGACCCGACTAGCGTGTCAAGTGAGCAGTTCTTC

V: TRBV19
D: TRBD2
J: TRBJ2-1
CDR3: CASSRTSGTSSEQFF
DNA: TGTGCCAGTAGTAGGACTAGCGGGACCTCCTCCGAGCAGTTCTTC

V: TRBV5-1
D: NA
J: TRBJ1-1
CDR3: CASSLGQRLNTEAFF
DNA: TGCGCCAGCAGCTTGGGACAGAGATTGAACACTGAAGCTTTCTTT

V: TRBV2
D: NA
J: TRBJ2-5
CDR3: CASSPLESQYF
DNA: TGTGCCAGCAGTCCGTTGGAGTCCCAGTACTTC

V: TRBV11-2
D: NA
J: TRBJ2-6
CDR3: CATLQGANVLTF
DNA: TGTGCCACACTCCAAGGGGCCAACGTCCTGACTTTC

V: TRBV6-5
D: NA
J: TRBJ2-1
CDR3: CASMESNEQFF
DNA: TGTGCCAGCATGGAGTCTAATGAGCAGTTCTTC

V: TRBV7-9
D: TRBD2
J: TRBJ2-7
CDR3: CASSPLAGRSSYEQYF
DNA: TGTGCCAGCAGCCCCCTAGCCGGGAGGAGCTCCTACGAGCAGTACTTC

V: TRBV20-1
D: NA
J: TRBJ2-5
CDR3: CSAVKETQYF
DNA: TGCAGTGCTGTAAAAGAGACCCAGTACTTC

V: TRBV12-5
D: TRBD2
J: TRBJ2-3
CDR3: CASATSATTDTQYF
DNA: TGTGCTAGTGCGACTAGCGCCACCACAGATACGCAGTATTTT